The T cell receptor beta chain described here comes from a study of technical replicates of blood from several donors. Profiling relied on immunoSEQ multiplex PCR, and the TCRdb table lists in-frame clones only, not all of them. The data contain 87,000 or so clones, about 92% of them singletons. The sequenced material came from T cells isolated from PBMCs. This sequence was found in a human donor in good health.

CDR3 DNA sequence: TGCGCCAGCGGGACTAGCGGGTCCGAGGAGCAGTTCTTC. Protein: CASGTSGSEEQFF. The genes are TRBV5-1 and TRBJ2-1, with 12 bases lining up with TRBD2. The CDR3 sequence is 13 residues long. The germline V gene has CDR1 SGHRS and CDR2 YFSETQ. V lost 7 bases, J lost 10 bases, and 6 bases stayed unmatched.